This section outlines one TCR beta chain sequence together with its context. This table comes from immunoSEQ multiplex PCR, and its TCRdb copy is limited to in-frame clones, with some not included. The sample contains 35,000 to 45,000 clones, around 90% of which appear only once. The sample belongs to a study of control samples from healthy donors and cancer patients. Germline V gene data show CDR1 as MDHEN and CDR2 as SYDVKM. The CDR3 has 8 amino acids. Trimming pared 8 bases from V and 4 bases from J, leaving 0 bases between. This receptor was identified in a woman aged 40 to 50 with head and neck cancer. The V call is TRBV28, the J call TRBJ2-7; D unresolved. The specimen sequenced was PBMCs. For the CDR3, the DNA is TGTGCCAGCTACGAGCAGTACTTC. Translating gives CASYEQYF.